This is a list of T cell receptor beta chains from one sample in a study of beta chain features in type 1 diabetes. The table came from immunoSEQ multiplex PCR; TCRdb's copy has only in-frame clones and leaves some out. Among about 740,000 clones listed, around an eighth were seen once. Sequenced: naive CD4+ T cells from blood. The receptor source for this set is a man aged 18 to 29 with type 1 diabetes. Both conserved end residues are part of each CDR3. A D gene is named only where the DNA matches it firmly. Clone sizes are given selectively: once, few, many, or a class where the clone is expanded.

J gene: TRBJ2-7
V gene: TRBV14
clone size: .
D gene: .
CDR3 DNA: TGTGCCAGCAGCTTATCGGGAAGCTCCTACGAGCAGTACTTC
CDR3 protein: CASSLSGSSYEQYF

J gene: TRBJ1-1
V gene: TRBV29-1
clone size: .
D gene: TRBD1
CDR3 DNA: TGCAGCGTTGGGGACAGGGGGTACACTGAAGCTTTCTTT
CDR3 protein: CSVGDRGYTEAFF

J gene: TRBJ2-5
V gene: TRBV5-1
clone size: few
D gene: TRBD1
CDR3 DNA: TGCGCCAGCAGCTTGTCCAGGGGGCAAGAGACCCAGTACTTC
CDR3 protein: CASSLSRGQETQYF

J gene: TRBJ1-1
V gene: TRBV30
clone size: few
D gene: .
CDR3 DNA: TGTGCCTGGAGTGTACTTCCTTTTGCGGCAGGACAGAACACTGAAGCTTTCTTT
CDR3 protein: CAWSVLPFAAGQNTEAFF

J gene: TRBJ2-7
V gene: TRBV9
clone size: .
D gene: TRBD1
CDR3 DNA: TGTGCCAGCAGCGTAGGGGGGACAGTCTTCTCCTACGAGCAGTACTTC
CDR3 protein: CASSVGGTVFSYEQYF

J gene: TRBJ1-5
V gene: TRBV9
clone size: .
D gene: .
CDR3 DNA: TGTGCCAGCAGCGTGTCTACAGGCGGCAATCAGCCCCAGCATTTT
CDR3 protein: CASSVSTGGNQPQHF

J gene: TRBJ2-6
V gene: TRBV4-1
clone size: .
D gene: TRBD1
CDR3 DNA: TGCGCCAGCAGCCAAGTGGGGACAGGGTCCTCCTCTGGGGCCAACGTCCTGACTTTC
CDR3 protein: CASSQVGTGSSSGANVLTF

J gene: TRBJ2-7
V gene: TRBV5-1
clone size: .
D gene: .
CDR3 DNA: TGCGCCAGCAGCTTGGGGGATCTGCGGTACGAGCAGTACTTC
CDR3 protein: CASSLGDLRYEQYF

J gene: TRBJ2-3
V gene: TRBV5-1
clone size: few
D gene: .
CDR3 DNA: TGCGCCAGCAGCCCCACCGTACTGAGAAGCACAGATACGCAGTATTTT
CDR3 protein: CASSPTVLRSTDTQYF

J gene: TRBJ1-4
V gene: TRBV6-5
clone size: .
D gene: .
CDR3 DNA: TGTGCCAGCAGTTACTCGGGGGTCTCACAAGGGGAAAAACTGTTTTTT
CDR3 protein: CASSYSGVSQGEKLFF

J gene: TRBJ2-3
V gene: TRBV30
clone size: .
D gene: .
CDR3 DNA: TGTGCCTGGAGTGTACTTAGGGGGGATACGCAGTATTTT
CDR3 protein: CAWSVLRGDTQYF

J gene: TRBJ2-5
V gene: TRBV28
clone size: few
D gene: .
CDR3 DNA: TGTGCCAGCAGTCCAGCGGGTCCGCAAGAGACCCAGTACTTC
CDR3 protein: CASSPAGPQETQYF

J gene: TRBJ2-1
V gene: TRBV6-6
clone size: .
D gene: .
CDR3 DNA: TGTGCCAGCAGTTACACGGCCGGGCATGAGCAGTTCTTC
CDR3 protein: CASSYTAGHEQFF

J gene: TRBJ1-2
V gene: TRBV6-1
clone size: .
D gene: .
CDR3 DNA: TGTGCCAGCAGTGAATCAGGGGAGGTCGGTAGTGGCTACACCTTC
CDR3 protein: CASSESGEVGSGYTF

J gene: TRBJ2-7
V gene: TRBV2
clone size: few
D gene: .
CDR3 DNA: TGTGCCAGCAGGGGCGTAAACTCCTACGAGCAGTACTTC
CDR3 protein: CASRGVNSYEQYF

J gene: TRBJ2-7
V gene: TRBV30
clone size: few
D gene: TRBD1
CDR3 DNA: TGTGCCAGTGGGGACAGCTACTACGAGCAGTACTTC
CDR3 protein: CASGDSYYEQYF

J gene: TRBJ1-1
V gene: TRBV4-2
clone size: .
D gene: .
CDR3 DNA: TGTGCCAGCAGCCAAGATCCGGGTCTGAACACTGAAGCTTTCTTT
CDR3 protein: CASSQDPGLNTEAFF

J gene: TRBJ1-1
V gene: TRBV19
clone size: .
D gene: .
CDR3 DNA: TGTGCCAGTAGTATGTACACTGAAGCTTTCTTT
CDR3 protein: CASSMYTEAFF

J gene: TRBJ1-2
V gene: TRBV7-2
clone size: .
D gene: TRBD1
CDR3 DNA: TGTGCCAGCAGCTTGACAGGGGGCGGTGGCTACACCTTC
CDR3 protein: CASSLTGGGGYTF

J gene: TRBJ2-7
V gene: TRBV2
clone size: few
D gene: .
CDR3 DNA: TGTGCCAGCAGTGCAGAAGGGTGGGGTCCCTCCTACGAGCAGTACTTC
CDR3 protein: CASSAEGWGPSYEQYF

J gene: TRBJ2-3
V gene: TRBV5-1
clone size: few
D gene: TRBD2
CDR3 DNA: TGCGCCAGCAGCTTCCTAGCGGGGGGGCCGTCAGATACGCAGTATTTT
CDR3 protein: CASSFLAGGPSDTQYF

J gene: TRBJ2-3
V gene: TRBV2
clone size: .
D gene: .
CDR3 DNA: TGTGCCAAGAGGGCAGGGGTAACAGATACGCAGTATTTT
CDR3 protein: CAKRAGVTDTQYF

J gene: TRBJ2-5
V gene: TRBV27
clone size: few
D gene: TRBD2
CDR3 DNA: TGTGCCAGCAGTTTTGCGGGGGGCGCGGAGGAGACCCAGTACTTC
CDR3 protein: CASSFAGGAEETQYF

J gene: TRBJ2-2
V gene: TRBV15
clone size: .
D gene: .
CDR3 DNA: TGTGCCACCAGCAGAGTGTTCGGGGAGCTGTTTTTT
CDR3 protein: CATSRVFGELFF

J gene: TRBJ1-2
V gene: TRBV19
clone size: few
D gene: TRBD1
CDR3 DNA: TGTGCCAGTAGGCACACAGGGGCGCTACCCTATGGCTACACCTTC
CDR3 protein: CASRHTGALPYGYTF

J gene: TRBJ2-7
V gene: TRBV30
clone size: .
D gene: .
CDR3 DNA: TGTGCCTGGAGTGTACGGGGGCCTGTCGAGCAGTACTTC
CDR3 protein: CAWSVRGPVEQYF

J gene: TRBJ1-1
V gene: TRBV10-1
clone size: .
D gene: .
CDR3 DNA: TGCGCCAGCAGTGACGTGGCCCAGCTCCCGATTGAAGCTTTCTTT
CDR3 protein: CASSDVAQLPIEAFF

J gene: TRBJ2-7
V gene: TRBV6-5
clone size: few
D gene: .
CDR3 DNA: TGTGCCAGCAGTTACCTAGGGACGAGCTCCTACGAGCAGTACTTC
CDR3 protein: CASSYLGTSSYEQYF

J gene: TRBJ1-5
V gene: TRBV11-2
clone size: few
D gene: .
CDR3 DNA: TGTGCCAGCAGCTTAGGGGCTTACCAGCCCCAGCATTTT
CDR3 protein: CASSLGAYQPQHF

J gene: TRBJ2-1
V gene: TRBV5-4
clone size: .
D gene: .
CDR3 DNA: TGTGCCAGCAGCTTGGGTCGGGTTAATGAGCAGTTCTTC
CDR3 protein: CASSLGRVNEQFF

J gene: TRBJ1-5
V gene: TRBV30
clone size: .
D gene: TRBD1
CDR3 DNA: TGTGCCTGGAGTGCCCGCACAGGGGGCAATCAGCCCCAGCATTTT
CDR3 protein: CAWSARTGGNQPQHF

J gene: TRBJ2-4
V gene: TRBV6-5
clone size: few
D gene: .
CDR3 DNA: TGTGCCAGCAGCCCCGGGACAGCCAAAAACATTCAGTACTTC
CDR3 protein: CASSPGTAKNIQYF

J gene: TRBJ2-7
V gene: TRBV6-5
clone size: .
D gene: .
CDR3 DNA: TGTGCCAGCAGTACTAGTTACGAGCAGTACTTC
CDR3 protein: CASSTSYEQYF

J gene: TRBJ2-5
V gene: TRBV7-7
clone size: .
D gene: .
CDR3 DNA: TGTGCTAGCAGCTCGGGGGCCCAAGAGACCCAGTACTTC
CDR3 protein: CASSSGAQETQYF

J gene: TRBJ1-4
V gene: TRBV5-4
clone size: .
D gene: TRBD1
CDR3 DNA: TGTGCCAGCAGCTTCGGACAGGGGGCAAATAATGAAAAACTGTTTTTT
CDR3 protein: CASSFGQGANNEKLFF

J gene: TRBJ2-3
V gene: TRBV5-4
clone size: few
D gene: TRBD1
CDR3 DNA: TGTGCCAGCAGCTTGACCCCGACAGGGTCCAACACAGATACGCAGTATTTT
CDR3 protein: CASSLTPTGSNTDTQYF

J gene: TRBJ1-2
V gene: TRBV6-1
clone size: .
D gene: .
CDR3 DNA: TGTGCCAGCAGTGAAATTCAGGGTGGCTATGGCTACACCTTC
CDR3 protein: CASSEIQGGYGYTF

J gene: TRBJ2-5
V gene: TRBV29-1
clone size: few
D gene: .
CDR3 DNA: TGCAGCGTTGCTCTGATACAAGAGACCCAGTACTTC
CDR3 protein: CSVALIQETQYF

J gene: TRBJ1-2
V gene: TRBV29-1
clone size: few
D gene: .
CDR3 DNA: TGCAGCGTTCAAGGACTTTATAGTGGGGGCTACACCTTC
CDR3 protein: CSVQGLYSGGYTF

J gene: TRBJ1-2
V gene: TRBV13
clone size: .
D gene: .
CDR3 DNA: TGTGCCAGCAGCTTAGCCTCGACGGGGTTCTATGGCTACACCTTC
CDR3 protein: CASSLASTGFYGYTF

J gene: TRBJ2-5
V gene: TRBV4-1
clone size: .
D gene: .
CDR3 DNA: TGCGCCAGCAGCCAAGATTGGTTATCGCAAGAGACCCAGTACTTC
CDR3 protein: CASSQDWLSQETQYF

J gene: TRBJ2-1
V gene: TRBV5-1
clone size: .
D gene: .
CDR3 DNA: TGCGCCAGCAGCTTCGAAGGTGGGAATGAGCAGTTCTTC
CDR3 protein: CASSFEGGNEQFF

J gene: TRBJ2-1
V gene: TRBV19
clone size: .
D gene: TRBD2
CDR3 DNA: TGTGCCAGTAGTATCCGGACTAGCGGGGGTCTCTACAATGAGCAGTTCTTC
CDR3 protein: CASSIRTSGGLYNEQFF

J gene: TRBJ2-6
V gene: TRBV28
clone size: few
D gene: .
CDR3 DNA: TGTGCCAGCACTGAGGGGAGCTCTGGGGCCAACGTCCTGACTTTC
CDR3 protein: CASTEGSSGANVLTF

J gene: TRBJ2-3
V gene: TRBV5-4
clone size: .
D gene: .
CDR3 DNA: TGTGCCAGCAGCCGAGAAGGTACGCAGTATTTT
CDR3 protein: CASSREGTQYF

J gene: TRBJ1-1
V gene: TRBV6-1
clone size: .
D gene: .
CDR3 DNA: TGTGCCAGCAGTGATGACCCGTTGGGGACTGAAGCTTTCTTT
CDR3 protein: CASSDDPLGTEAFF

J gene: TRBJ1-5
V gene: TRBV7-9
clone size: .
D gene: .
CDR3 DNA: TGTGCCAGCAGCTTAGCGGGCGCCAATCAGCCCCAGCATTTT
CDR3 protein: CASSLAGANQPQHF

J gene: TRBJ1-1
V gene: TRBV10-2
clone size: .
D gene: .
CDR3 DNA: TGCGCCAGCAGTGGCCCCGACGGGACGAACACTGAAGCTTTCTTT
CDR3 protein: CASSGPDGTNTEAFF

J gene: TRBJ1-1
V gene: TRBV5-6
clone size: few
D gene: TRBD1
CDR3 DNA: TGTGCCAGCAGCTCGACAGGGCTAGTATTGGCTGAAGCTTTCTTT
CDR3 protein: CASSSTGLVLAEAFF

J gene: TRBJ1-1
V gene: TRBV10-3
clone size: .
D gene: .
CDR3 DNA: TGTGCCATCAGCCTCGCTAAGGGAGCGAACACTGAAGCTTTCTTT
CDR3 protein: CAISLAKGANTEAFF

J gene: TRBJ2-1
V gene: TRBV7-6
clone size: .
D gene: .
CDR3 DNA: TGTGCCAGCAGCTTAGAGGTGGGAGTTTACAATGAGCAGTTCTTC
CDR3 protein: CASSLEVGVYNEQFF

J gene: TRBJ2-3
V gene: TRBV5-1
clone size: .
D gene: .
CDR3 DNA: TGCGCCAGCAGTCGACGCGGGGCTACTAGCACAGATACGCAGTATTTT
CDR3 protein: CASSRRGATSTDTQYF

J gene: TRBJ1-1
V gene: TRBV30
clone size: .
D gene: TRBD1
CDR3 DNA: TGTGCCGGCCTCGGGACAGCCCTTCTTGAAGCTTTCTTT
CDR3 protein: CAGLGTALLEAFF